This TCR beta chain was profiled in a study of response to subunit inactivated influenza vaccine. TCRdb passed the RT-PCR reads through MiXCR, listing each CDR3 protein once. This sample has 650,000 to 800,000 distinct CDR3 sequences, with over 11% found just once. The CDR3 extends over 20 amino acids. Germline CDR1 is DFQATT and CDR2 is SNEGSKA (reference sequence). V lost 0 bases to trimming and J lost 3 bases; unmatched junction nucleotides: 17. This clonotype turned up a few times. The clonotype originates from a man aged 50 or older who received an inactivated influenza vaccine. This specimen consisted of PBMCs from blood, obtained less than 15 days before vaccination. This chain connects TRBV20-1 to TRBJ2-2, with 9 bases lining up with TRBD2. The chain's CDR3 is CSARDYRRRGGLSDTGELFF. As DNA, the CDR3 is TGCAGTGCTAGAGATTATAGGAGGCGGGGGGGCCTGAGCGACACCGGGGAGCTGTTTTTT.